This is a list of T cell receptor beta chains from one sample in a study of Graves' ophthalmopathy and Graves' hyperthyroidism. Each CDR3 protein is one row after TCRdb ran MiXCR on the multiplex PCR reads. Among about 1.1 million distinct CDR3 sequences listed, roughly 35% were seen once. The sample was peripheral blood or thyroid tissue (not recorded which). These receptors were taken from an adult man with Graves' hyperthyroidism. Both conserved end residues are part of each CDR3. The order of the fields is V gene, D gene, clone size, J gene, CDR3 protein, CDR3 DNA. A D gene is named only where the DNA matches it firmly. Not all rows give a size; the values are once, few, many and, for expanded clones, a class.

TRBV6-5	-	-	TRBJ1-4	CASRRRATNEKLFF	TGTGCCAGCAGACGGAGGGCAACTAATGAAAAACTGTTTTTT
TRBV3-1	-	many	TRBJ1-2	CASSQLTDGYTF	TGTGCCAGCAGCCAACTGACCGACGGCTACACCTTC
TRBV12-3/TRBV12-4	TRBD1	many	TRBJ2-7	CASSPRDRHDEQYF	TGTGCCAGCAGTCCCCGGGACAGGCACGACGAGCAGTACTTC
TRBV2	TRBD1	few	TRBJ1-4	CASSLWGQGVEKLFF	TGTGCCAGCTCCTTATGGGGACAGGGGGTAGAAAAACTGTTTTTT
TRBV7-2	-	-	TRBJ1-1	CASSPRTRSNTEAFF	TGTGCCAGCAGCCCTAGGACACGCTCGAACACTGAAGCTTTCTTT
TRBV2	-	many	TRBJ2-7	CASTQGSNSYEQYF	TGTGCCAGCACCCAGGGGAGCAACTCCTACGAGCAGTACTTC
TRBV7-8	-	-	TRBJ1-6	CASAGGDNSPLHF	TGTGCCAGCGCGGGGGGGGATAATTCACCCCTCCACTTT
TRBV4-1	TRBD2	-	TRBJ2-5	CASSQEVGGGKTQYF	TGCGCCAGCAGCCAAGAAGTTGGGGGGGGGAAGACCCAGTACTTC
TRBV7-2	-	many	TRBJ1-2	CAGGDYGYTF	TGTGCGGGAGGGGATTATGGCTACACCTTC
TRBV6-2/TRBV6-3	TRBD1	many	TRBJ1-1	CASEDRGRRNTEAFF	TGTGCCAGCGAGGACAGGGGGCGTCGGAACACTGAAGCTTTCTTT
TRBV12-3/TRBV12-4	-	-	TRBJ1-5	CASRSQGYSNQPQHF	TGTGCCAGCAGGTCGCAGGGGTATAGCAATCAGCCCCAGCATTTT
TRBV20-1	TRBD2	many	TRBJ2-5	CSAPAWTGRETQYF	TGCAGTGCTCCCGCGTGGACCGGGAGGGAGACCCAGTACTTC
TRBV14	TRBD1	many	TRBJ2-7	CASSQDVGQAYEQYF	TGTGCCAGCAGCCAAGACGTGGGACAGGCCTACGAGCAGTACTTC
TRBV10-2	TRBD2	many	TRBJ2-2	CASRGTSGHTGELFF	TGCGCCAGCAGGGGGACTAGCGGGCACACCGGGGAGCTGTTTTTT
TRBV19	-	few	TRBJ1-2	CASSIGQGVGYTF	TGTGCCAGTAGTATAGGGCAGGGAGTCGGCTACACCTTC
TRBV6-5	-	-	TRBJ1-4	CASSSRTVMNEKLFF	TGTGCCAGCAGTTCAAGAACCGTCATGAATGAAAAACTGTTTTTT
TRBV27	-	-	TRBJ2-7	CASRRMTGEQYF	TGTGCCAGCAGAAGAATGACAGGTGAGCAGTACTTC
TRBV24-1	TRBD1	few	TRBJ1-2	CATGGNGYTF	TGTGCAACAGGGGGAAATGGCTACACCTTC
TRBV28	-	few	TRBJ1-2	CASSPDPFRGYTF	TGTGCCAGCAGCCCAGATCCGTTTCGTGGCTACACCTTC
TRBV20-1	-	many	TRBJ2-5	CSASGPVETQYF	TGCAGTGCTAGCGGCCCGGTCGAGACCCAGTACTTC
TRBV10-2	-	few	TRBJ2-2	CASSDMTNTGELFF	TGCGCCAGCAGTGATATGACGAACACCGGGGAGCTGTTTTTT
TRBV5-8	-	-	TRBJ2-7	CASTNKMRVPSSHEQYF	TGTGCCAGCACGAACAAGATGCGGGTCCCATCATCCCACGAGCAGTACTTC
TRBV4-3	TRBD1	many	TRBJ1-2	CASSQRPGTAYGYTF	TGCGCCAGCAGCCAGAGACCAGGGACAGCCTATGGCTACACCTTC
TRBV7-8	-	many	TRBJ1-6	CASSFNRGSSYNSPLHF	TGTGCCAGCAGCTTTAATAGGGGAAGCTCCTATAATTCACCCCTCCACTTT
TRBV15	-	-	TRBJ1-2	CATSDRRRGYTF	TGTGCCACCAGCGATCGACGCCGGGGCTACACCTTC
TRBV15	-	few	TRBJ2-7	CATSSPGDASYEQYF	TGTGCCACCAGCAGCCCTGGGGACGCGAGCTACGAGCAGTACTTC